The rows below give T cell receptor beta chains drawn from one sample of a study of blood T cell repertoires in COVID-19. Method: immunoSEQ multiplex PCR; TCRdb's copy keeps in-frame clones and lacks some. Among roughly 200,000 clones listed, more than 70% were seen once. Sample: peripheral blood. Source of these receptors: a woman aged 55-75 years with acute or convalescent COVID-19. Each CDR3 is given with its conserved first and last residue. The D gene is left open where the match is weak. The size entry is marked missing in some rows and otherwise reads once, few, many or a size class.

j_call: TRBJ2-7
clone_size: once
v_call: TRBV6-5
d_call: -
cdr3_aa: CASSPWTVPYEQYF
cdr3_nt: TGTGCCAGCAGTCCGTGGACAGTGCCCTACGAGCAGTACTTC

j_call: TRBJ2-2
clone_size: -
v_call: TRBV19
d_call: TRBD1
cdr3_aa: CASIQGVNTGELFF
cdr3_nt: TGTGCCAGTATACAGGGGGTGAACACCGGGGAGCTGTTTTTT

j_call: TRBJ2-7
clone_size: -
v_call: TRBV28
d_call: -
cdr3_aa: CASSRLAYEQYF
cdr3_nt: TGTGCCAGCAGTCGACTTGCCTACGAGCAGTACTTC

j_call: TRBJ2-3
clone_size: -
v_call: TRBV5-1
d_call: TRBD1
cdr3_aa: CASSYGDRASTDTQYF
cdr3_nt: TGCGCCAGCAGCTATGGCGACAGGGCTAGCACAGATACGCAGTATTTT

j_call: TRBJ1-1
clone_size: -
v_call: TRBV2
d_call: -
cdr3_aa: CASSQDKLGAFF
cdr3_nt: TGTGCCAGCAGTCAGGACAAACTCGGGGCTTTCTTT

j_call: TRBJ2-1
clone_size: -
v_call: TRBV28
d_call: TRBD2
cdr3_aa: CASSLGGLAGTYNEQFF
cdr3_nt: TGTGCCAGCAGTTTAGGGGGACTAGCGGGAACCTACAATGAGCAGTTCTTC

j_call: TRBJ2-2
clone_size: once
v_call: TRBV6-5
d_call: TRBD1
cdr3_aa: CASSRTGGRTGELFF
cdr3_nt: TGTGCCAGCAGCAGGACAGGGGGGCGCACCGGGGAGCTGTTTTTT

j_call: TRBJ1-2
clone_size: -
v_call: TRBV3-1/TRBV3-2
d_call: -
cdr3_aa: CASSQDFRGADGYTF
cdr3_nt: TGTGCCAGCAGCCAAGACTTCAGGGGAGCAGATGGCTACACCTTC

j_call: TRBJ1-5
clone_size: -
v_call: TRBV28
d_call: -
cdr3_aa: CASSLLVTGIGNQPQHF
cdr3_nt: TGTGCCAGCAGTTTATTGGTCACGGGAATCGGCAATCAGCCCCAGCATTTT

j_call: TRBJ1-1
clone_size: -
v_call: TRBV7-2
d_call: -
cdr3_aa: CASSLQGVGNTEAFF
cdr3_nt: TGTGCCAGCAGCTTACAGGGCGTCGGGAACACTGAAGCTTTCTTT

j_call: TRBJ1-4
clone_size: -
v_call: TRBV5-8
d_call: -
cdr3_aa: CASSFGDTQGEKLFF
cdr3_nt: TGTGCCAGCAGCTTTGGGGACACTCAAGGAGAAAAACTGTTTTTT

j_call: TRBJ1-2
clone_size: -
v_call: TRBV28
d_call: -
cdr3_aa: CASRQGRTYGYTF
cdr3_nt: TGTGCCAGCAGACAGGGACGGACCTATGGCTACACCTTC

j_call: TRBJ1-4
clone_size: once
v_call: TRBV15
d_call: -
cdr3_aa: CATSRGRGSEKLFF
cdr3_nt: TGTGCCACCAGCAGAGGGCGGGGATCTGAAAAACTGTTTTTT

j_call: TRBJ2-5
clone_size: once
v_call: TRBV13
d_call: -
cdr3_aa: CASSYKNQETQYF
cdr3_nt: TGTGCCAGCAGCTACAAGAACCAAGAGACCCAGTACTTC

j_call: TRBJ2-1
clone_size: -
v_call: TRBV7-2
d_call: TRBD1
cdr3_aa: CASSLGTGGGEQFF
cdr3_nt: TGTGCCAGCAGCCTCGGGACAGGGGGGGGTGAGCAGTTCTTC

j_call: TRBJ1-4
clone_size: -
v_call: TRBV6-1
d_call: -
cdr3_aa: CASIEGNEKLFF
cdr3_nt: TGTGCCAGCATCGAGGGAAATGAAAAACTGTTTTTT

j_call: TRBJ1-1
clone_size: once
v_call: TRBV30
d_call: -
cdr3_aa: CAWSPDREAFF
cdr3_nt: TGTGCCTGGAGCCCCGACAGGGAAGCTTTCTTT

j_call: TRBJ1-1
clone_size: -
v_call: TRBV10-1
d_call: -
cdr3_aa: CASSDEGTEAFF
cdr3_nt: TGCGCCAGCAGTGACGAGGGCACTGAAGCTTTCTTT

j_call: TRBJ1-2
clone_size: -
v_call: TRBV3-1/TRBV3-2
d_call: -
cdr3_aa: CASSQSSGSGYTF
cdr3_nt: TGTGCCAGCAGCCAATCCTCGGGGTCTGGCTACACCTTC

j_call: TRBJ2-1
clone_size: once
v_call: TRBV6-5
d_call: TRBD2
cdr3_aa: CASRASGGGYNEQFF
cdr3_nt: TGTGCCAGCAGAGCTAGCGGGGGAGGGTACAATGAGCAGTTCTTC

j_call: TRBJ1-2
clone_size: -
v_call: TRBV9
d_call: -
cdr3_aa: CASSVGVLDSYGYTF
cdr3_nt: TGTGCCAGCAGCGTAGGAGTGTTAGACAGCTATGGCTACACCTTC

j_call: TRBJ2-1
clone_size: -
v_call: TRBV19
d_call: TRBD2
cdr3_aa: CASSIGASGSSYNEQFF
cdr3_nt: TGTGCCAGTAGTATCGGGGCTAGCGGGAGCTCCTACAATGAGCAGTTCTTC

j_call: TRBJ2-2
clone_size: -
v_call: TRBV7-8
d_call: TRBD2
cdr3_aa: CASSFQGLAGGYQNTGELFF
cdr3_nt: TGTGCCAGCAGCTTCCAGGGATTAGCGGGAGGCTATCAGAACACCGGGGAGCTGTTTTTT

j_call: TRBJ1-6
clone_size: -
v_call: TRBV9
d_call: -
cdr3_aa: CASSVRQESPLHF
cdr3_nt: TGTGCCAGCAGCGTTCGACAAGAATCACCCCTCCACTTT

j_call: TRBJ1-6
clone_size: -
v_call: TRBV5-1
d_call: -
cdr3_aa: CASSLEDSQNSPLHF
cdr3_nt: TGCGCCAGCAGCTTGGAGGACAGTCAAAATTCACCCCTCCACTTT